This TCR beta chain is drawn from a study of blood T cells in healthy people across ages. Per germline, CDR1 SGDLS and CDR2 YYNGEE. Deletions cut 4 bases from V and 8 bases from J, with 21 bases between. The CDR3 runs to 16 residues. For the second PCR, which ran for about 6 to 11 cycles, a sample-barcoded 5' primer and a J-beta primer mix were used. With 12 random nucleotides, a template-switch adaptor tagged each individual cDNA molecule. TCRdb itself ran the 5' RACE reads through MiXCR, one entry per CDR3 protein. The repertoire holds some 930,000 distinct CDR3 sequences, almost 30% seen once, with about 10% in the top ten. The same specimen was also included in a second study, on T cells of mothers and their children. That report adds: During the second PCR, the M1S primer introduced sample barcodes along with 2-4 random nucleotides.

This TCR was recovered from a woman aged 40-49 years in good health. This sequence joins TRBV9 and TRBJ1-4; a weak D match, TRBD1 (5 bases). The specimen was blood. Here the CDR3 reads CASSTMGESWREKLFF. The CDR3 region has the DNA TGTGCCAGCAGCACTATGGGGGAGAGTTGGAGGGAAAAACTGTTTTTT.